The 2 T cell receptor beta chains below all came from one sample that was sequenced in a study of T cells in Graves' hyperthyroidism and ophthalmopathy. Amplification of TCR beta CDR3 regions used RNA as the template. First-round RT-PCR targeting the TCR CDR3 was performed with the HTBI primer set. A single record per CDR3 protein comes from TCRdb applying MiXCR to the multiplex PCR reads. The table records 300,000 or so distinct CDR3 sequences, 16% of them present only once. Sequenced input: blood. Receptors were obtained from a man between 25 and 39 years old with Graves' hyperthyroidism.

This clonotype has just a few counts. The CDR3 DNA sequence: TGTGCCAGCAGCTGGAGCGGGGTCACAGATACGCAGTATTTT. Encoded protein: CASSWSGVTDTQYF. The V gene is TRBV5-6, the J gene TRBJ2-3; 7 positions match TRBD2. CDR1 is SGHDT, CDR2 YYEEEE, per germline. The CDR3 length is 14 residues. With 3 bases clipped from V and 2 bases from J, the junction kept 3 bases outside the gene matches.

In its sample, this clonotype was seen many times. The CDR3 sequence is CASSLFGSMNYEQYF. The CDR3 DNA sequence: TGTGCCAGCAGTTTATTTGGGAGTATGAATTACGAGCAGTACTTC. The V gene is TRBV28, the J gene TRBJ2-7; tentatively, D is TRBD2 (5 bases). Trimming removed 1 base from V and 4 bases from J, with 14 bases in between. Germline V gene data show CDR1 as MDHEN and CDR2 as SYDVKM. This CDR3 comprises 15 residues.